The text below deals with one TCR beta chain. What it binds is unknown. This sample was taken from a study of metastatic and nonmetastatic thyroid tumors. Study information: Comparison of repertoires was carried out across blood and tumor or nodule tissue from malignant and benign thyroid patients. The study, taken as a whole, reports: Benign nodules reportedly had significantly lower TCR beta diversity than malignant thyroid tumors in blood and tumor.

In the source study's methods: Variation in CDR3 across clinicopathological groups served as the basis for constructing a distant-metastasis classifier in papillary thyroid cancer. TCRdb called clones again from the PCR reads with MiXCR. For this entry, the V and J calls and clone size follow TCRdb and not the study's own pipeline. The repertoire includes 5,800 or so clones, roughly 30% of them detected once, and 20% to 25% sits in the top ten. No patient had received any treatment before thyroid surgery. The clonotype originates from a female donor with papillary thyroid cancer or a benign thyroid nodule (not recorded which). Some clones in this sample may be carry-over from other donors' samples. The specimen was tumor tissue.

CDR3 sequence (DNA): TGTGCCAGCAGTTACTCGATAAGCTCCTACAATGAGCAGTTCTTC. Translation gives CASSYSISSYNEQFF. The chain has TRBV6-6 and TRBJ2-1; D is uncertain. The CDR3 is 15 residues long. The V and J ends lost 0 bases and 0 bases respectively, with 6 bases between them. Germline CDR1 and CDR2: MNHNY and SVGAGI (reference sequence).